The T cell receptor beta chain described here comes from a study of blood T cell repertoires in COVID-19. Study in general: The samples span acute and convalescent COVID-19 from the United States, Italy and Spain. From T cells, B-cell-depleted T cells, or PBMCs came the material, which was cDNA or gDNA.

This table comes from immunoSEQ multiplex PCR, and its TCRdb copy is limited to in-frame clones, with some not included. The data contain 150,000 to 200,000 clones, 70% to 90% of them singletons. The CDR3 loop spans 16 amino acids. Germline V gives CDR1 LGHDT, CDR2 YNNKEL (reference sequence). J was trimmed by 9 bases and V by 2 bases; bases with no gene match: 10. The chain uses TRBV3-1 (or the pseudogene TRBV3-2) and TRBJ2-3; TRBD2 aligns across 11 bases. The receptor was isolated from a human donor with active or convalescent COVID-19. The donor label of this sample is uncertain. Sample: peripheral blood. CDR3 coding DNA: TGTGCCAGCAGCCAACGTAGCGGGGGGGGCCAACTGACGCAGTATTTT. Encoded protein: CASSQRSGGGQLTQYF.